The rows below give T cell receptor beta chains drawn from one sample of a study of blood T cells in healthy people across ages. TCRdb re-analysed the 5' RACE reads in MiXCR, keeping a single row per CDR3 protein. The table shows about 780,000 distinct CDR3 sequences, with around 25% occurring only once. The same sample was also studied in work on T cells of mothers and their children.

The specimen was blood. The source of these receptors is a boy between 10 and 17 years old in good health. Each CDR3 is given with its conserved first and last residue. D genes are given only for firm matches. Clone size is not always given. Where it is, it says once, few, many or a class for expanded clones.

J gene: TRBJ2-1
D gene: NA
V gene: TRBV9
clone size: NA
CDR3 length: 13
CDR3 protein: CASSHQSANEQFF
CDR3 DNA: TGTGCCAGCAGCCACCAGTCGGCAAATGAGCAGTTCTTC

J gene: TRBJ1-2
D gene: TRBD1
V gene: TRBV6-1
clone size: few
CDR3 length: 15
CDR3 protein: CASRPTRWDSYGYTF
CDR3 DNA: TGTGCCAGCAGACCGACCCGATGGGACAGCTATGGCTACACCTTC

J gene: TRBJ1-2
D gene: NA
V gene: TRBV4-2
clone size: many
CDR3 length: 13
CDR3 protein: CASRSIANYGYTF
CDR3 DNA: TGTGCCAGCAGGTCCATAGCTAACTATGGCTACACCTTC

J gene: TRBJ1-2
D gene: NA
V gene: TRBV10-2
clone size: few
CDR3 length: 12
CDR3 protein: CASSESEAGYTF
CDR3 DNA: TGCGCCAGCAGTGAGTCGGAAGCTGGCTACACCTTC

J gene: TRBJ1-2
D gene: NA
V gene: TRBV21-1
clone size: once
CDR3 length: 15
CDR3 protein: CATLLLRQAPYGYTF
CDR3 DNA: TGTGCCACCCTTCTTTTACGACAGGCGCCCTATGGCTACACCTTC

J gene: TRBJ1-5
D gene: NA
V gene: TRBV12-3/TRBV12-4
clone size: NA
CDR3 length: 14
CDR3 protein: CASSQAGRNQPQHF
CDR3 DNA: TGTGCCAGCAGTCAGGCAGGGCGCAATCAGCCCCAGCATTTT

J gene: TRBJ2-5
D gene: TRBD2
V gene: TRBV12-3/TRBV12-4
clone size: NA
CDR3 length: 18
CDR3 protein: CASSRLAGATPRQETQYF
CDR3 DNA: TGTGCCAGCAGTCGGCTAGCGGGGGCTACCCCAAGACAAGAGACCCAGTACTTC

J gene: TRBJ2-3
D gene: NA
V gene: TRBV12-3/TRBV12-4
clone size: NA
CDR3 length: 14
CDR3 protein: CASSLESYTDTQYF
CDR3 DNA: TGTGCCAGCAGTTTAGAGTCCTACACAGATACGCAGTATTTT

J gene: TRBJ2-1
D gene: TRBD2
V gene: TRBV6-5
clone size: NA
CDR3 length: 16
CDR3 protein: CASSSAGLAGENEQFF
CDR3 DNA: TGTGCCAGCAGTTCCGCGGGGCTAGCGGGGGAGAATGAGCAGTTCTTC

J gene: TRBJ2-7
D gene: NA
V gene: TRBV6-6
clone size: NA
CDR3 length: 14
CDR3 protein: CASSRSDISYEQYF
CDR3 DNA: TGTGCCAGCAGCCGGAGCGACATCTCCTACGAGCAGTACTTC

J gene: TRBJ1-2
D gene: NA
V gene: TRBV19
clone size: NA
CDR3 length: 14
CDR3 protein: CASSILPDVYGYTF
CDR3 DNA: TGTGCCAGTAGTATCCTGCCGGATGTTTATGGCTACACCTTC

J gene: TRBJ2-1
D gene: TRBD2
V gene: TRBV7-8
clone size: NA
CDR3 length: 15
CDR3 protein: CASSRAGGDYNEQFF
CDR3 DNA: TGTGCCAGCAGCCGAGCGGGGGGCGACTACAATGAGCAGTTCTTC

J gene: TRBJ2-5
D gene: TRBD2
V gene: TRBV12-3/TRBV12-4
clone size: many
CDR3 length: 12
CDR3 protein: CASTGGRETQYF
CDR3 DNA: TGTGCCAGCACGGGGGGGAGGGAGACCCAGTACTTC

J gene: TRBJ2-1
D gene: NA
V gene: TRBV6-6
clone size: many
CDR3 length: 16
CDR3 protein: CASSYLPWGIYNEQFF
CDR3 DNA: TGTGCCAGCAGTTACTTGCCTTGGGGAATCTACAATGAGCAGTTCTTC

J gene: TRBJ2-5
D gene: NA
V gene: TRBV20-1
clone size: few
CDR3 length: 14
CDR3 protein: CSGAPGGKEETQYF
CDR3 DNA: TGCAGCGGGGCCCCAGGGGGGAAGGAGGAGACCCAGTACTTC

J gene: TRBJ2-5
D gene: NA
V gene: TRBV5-1
clone size: few
CDR3 length: 14
CDR3 protein: CASSLATYQETQYF
CDR3 DNA: TGCGCCAGCAGCTTGGCCACCTACCAAGAGACCCAGTACTTC

J gene: TRBJ2-7
D gene: NA
V gene: TRBV10-3
clone size: NA
CDR3 length: 14
CDR3 protein: CAITQSGQTYEQYF
CDR3 DNA: TGTGCCATCACTCAGTCGGGGCAAACCTACGAGCAGTACTTC

J gene: TRBJ1-5
D gene: NA
V gene: TRBV19
clone size: few
CDR3 length: 14
CDR3 protein: CASSIGHSGQPQHF
CDR3 DNA: TGTGCCAGTAGTATCGGCCATTCGGGTCAGCCCCAGCATTTT

J gene: TRBJ2-1
D gene: NA
V gene: TRBV5-6
clone size: NA
CDR3 length: 14
CDR3 protein: CASSRRDGHNEQFF
CDR3 DNA: TGTGCCAGCAGCCGCCGGGACGGCCACAATGAGCAGTTCTTC

J gene: TRBJ1-2
D gene: NA
V gene: TRBV27
clone size: NA
CDR3 length: 14
CDR3 protein: CASSNRGWVGGYTF
CDR3 DNA: TGTGCCAGCAGTAACAGAGGGTGGGTTGGTGGCTACACCTTC

J gene: TRBJ2-7
D gene: TRBD1
V gene: TRBV30
clone size: NA
CDR3 length: 13
CDR3 protein: CAYLTGGFHEQYF
CDR3 DNA: TGTGCCTACCTAACAGGGGGCTTCCACGAGCAGTACTTC

J gene: TRBJ2-3
D gene: TRBD2
V gene: TRBV6-5
clone size: NA
CDR3 length: 17
CDR3 protein: CASSYSSSGGESDTQYF
CDR3 DNA: TGTGCCAGCAGTTACTCTTCTAGCGGGGGGGAATCAGATACGCAGTATTTT

J gene: TRBJ2-3
D gene: NA
V gene: TRBV5-1
clone size: NA
CDR3 length: 17
CDR3 protein: CASSLAVRSANTDTQYF
CDR3 DNA: TGCGCCAGCAGCCTGGCCGTCCGGTCGGCTAACACAGATACGCAGTATTTT

J gene: TRBJ2-3
D gene: NA
V gene: TRBV12-5
clone size: few
CDR3 length: 13
CDR3 protein: CASAGEATDTQYF
CDR3 DNA: TGTGCTAGTGCTGGGGAGGCCACAGATACGCAGTATTTT

J gene: TRBJ2-3
D gene: NA
V gene: TRBV6-5
clone size: NA
CDR3 length: 13
CDR3 protein: CASSYFMTDTQYF
CDR3 DNA: TGTGCCAGCAGTTACTTTATGACAGATACGCAGTATTTT

J gene: TRBJ1-1
D gene: NA
V gene: TRBV12-5
clone size: few
CDR3 length: 8
CDR3 protein: CASGSVFF
CDR3 DNA: TGTGCTAGTGGTTCCGTTTTCTTT

J gene: TRBJ2-1
D gene: TRBD2
V gene: TRBV13
clone size: few
CDR3 length: 16
CDR3 protein: CASSFNSGSSYNEQFF
CDR3 DNA: TGTGCCAGCAGCTTCAATAGCGGGAGCTCCTACAATGAGCAGTTCTTC

J gene: TRBJ2-1
D gene: TRBD1
V gene: TRBV7-3
clone size: NA
CDR3 length: 15
CDR3 protein: CASSTPGQYYNEQFF
CDR3 DNA: TGTGCCAGCAGCACTCCGGGACAGTACTACAATGAGCAGTTCTTC

J gene: TRBJ2-7
D gene: TRBD2
V gene: TRBV7-6
clone size: few
CDR3 length: 15
CDR3 protein: CASSLAGDYSYEQYF
CDR3 DNA: TGTGCCAGCAGCTTAGCAGGGGACTACTCCTACGAGCAGTACTTC

J gene: TRBJ2-2
D gene: TRBD1
V gene: TRBV5-1
clone size: few
CDR3 length: 16
CDR3 protein: CASSLAQDRGTGELFF
CDR3 DNA: TGCGCCAGCAGCTTGGCCCAAGACAGGGGCACCGGGGAGCTGTTTTTT

J gene: TRBJ1-2
D gene: NA
V gene: TRBV6-6
clone size: NA
CDR3 length: 13
CDR3 protein: CASSLDGGRPYTF
CDR3 DNA: TGTGCCAGCAGCCTCGACGGGGGCCGCCCCTACACCTTC

J gene: TRBJ2-5
D gene: TRBD1
V gene: TRBV5-1
clone size: few
CDR3 length: 15
CDR3 protein: CASGLRTGFQETQYF
CDR3 DNA: TGCGCCAGCGGCTTAAGGACAGGGTTCCAAGAGACCCAGTACTTC

J gene: TRBJ2-5
D gene: NA
V gene: TRBV29-1
clone size: many
CDR3 length: 9
CDR3 protein: CSADGTQYF
CDR3 DNA: TGCAGCGCCGACGGGACCCAGTACTTC

J gene: TRBJ2-1
D gene: TRBD1
V gene: TRBV6-5
clone size: many
CDR3 length: 13
CDR3 protein: CASRGQGPHEQFF
CDR3 DNA: TGTGCCAGCAGGGGACAGGGCCCGCATGAGCAGTTCTTC

J gene: TRBJ2-6
D gene: TRBD1
V gene: TRBV11-2
clone size: few
CDR3 length: 19
CDR3 protein: CASSSLRGQGDSGANVLTF
CDR3 DNA: TGTGCCAGCAGCTCCCTACGGGGACAGGGAGACTCTGGGGCCAACGTCCTGACTTTC

J gene: TRBJ2-3
D gene: NA
V gene: TRBV5-1
clone size: NA
CDR3 length: 15
CDR3 protein: CASSIDAPTTDTQYF
CDR3 DNA: TGCGCCAGCAGCATCGACGCCCCTACCACAGATACGCAGTATTTT